This T cell receptor (beta chain) was obtained from a study of cytomegalovirus exposure and HLA in healthy donors. The study ran its PCR with 60 Vbeta and 13 Jbeta primers. This table comes from immunoSEQ multiplex PCR, and its TCRdb copy is limited to in-frame clones, with some not included. Of approximately 130,000 clones in the sample, more than 80% were seen once. This receptor was obtained from a woman between 35 and 50 years old in good health and CMV-seropositive. The sequencing input was PBMCs.

The CDR3 DNA is TGTGCCAGCAGCCTCCAGCGGGAGTGGGACGAGCAGTACTTC. It translates to CASSLQREWDEQYF. The rearrangement links TRBV4-2 to TRBJ2-5; 8 bases match TRBD2. The tail of the sequence fits TRBJ2-7 better, so the J call may be wrong. The length of the CDR3 is 14 residues. Germline V gene lookup returns CDR1 LGHNA and CDR2 YNFKEQ.